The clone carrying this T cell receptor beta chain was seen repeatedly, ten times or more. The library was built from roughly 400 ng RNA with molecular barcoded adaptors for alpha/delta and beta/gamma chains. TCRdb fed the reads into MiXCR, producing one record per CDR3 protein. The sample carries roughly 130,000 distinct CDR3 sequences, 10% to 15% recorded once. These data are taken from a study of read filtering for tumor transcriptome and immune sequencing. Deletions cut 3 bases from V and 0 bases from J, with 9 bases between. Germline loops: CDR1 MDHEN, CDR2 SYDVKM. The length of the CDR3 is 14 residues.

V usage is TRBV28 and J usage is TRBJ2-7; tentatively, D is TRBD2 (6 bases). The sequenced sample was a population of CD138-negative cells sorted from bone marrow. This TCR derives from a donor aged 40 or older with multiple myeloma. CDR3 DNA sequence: TGTGCCAGCAGTTTTGGAGGGTACTCCTACGAGCAGTACTTC. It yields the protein CASSFGGYSYEQYF.